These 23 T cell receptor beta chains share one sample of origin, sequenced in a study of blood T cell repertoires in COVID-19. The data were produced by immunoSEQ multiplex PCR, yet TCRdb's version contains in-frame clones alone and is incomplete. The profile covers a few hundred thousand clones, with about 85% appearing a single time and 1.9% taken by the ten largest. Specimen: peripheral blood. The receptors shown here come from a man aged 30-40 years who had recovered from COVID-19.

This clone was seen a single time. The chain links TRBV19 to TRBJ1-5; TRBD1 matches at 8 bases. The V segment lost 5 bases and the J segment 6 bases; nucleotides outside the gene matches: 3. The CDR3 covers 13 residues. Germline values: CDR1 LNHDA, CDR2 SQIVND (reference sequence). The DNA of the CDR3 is TGTGCCAGTAGTTTGGACAGGGTTCAGCCCCAGCATTTT. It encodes CASSLDRVQPQHF.

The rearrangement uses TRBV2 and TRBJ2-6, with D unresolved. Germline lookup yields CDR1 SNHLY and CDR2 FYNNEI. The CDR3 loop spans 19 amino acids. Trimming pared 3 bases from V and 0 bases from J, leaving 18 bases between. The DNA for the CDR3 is TGTGCCAGCAGTGATTCGAACAGCTTCACCCCCTCTGGGGCCAACGTCCTGACTTTC. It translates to CASSDSNSFTPSGANVLTF.

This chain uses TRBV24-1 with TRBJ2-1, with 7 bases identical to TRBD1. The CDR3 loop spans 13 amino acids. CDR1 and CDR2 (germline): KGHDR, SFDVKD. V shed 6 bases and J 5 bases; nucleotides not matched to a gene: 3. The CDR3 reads CATSKGTDNEQFF. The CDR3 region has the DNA TGTGCCACCAGTAAAGGGACAGACAATGAGCAGTTCTTC.

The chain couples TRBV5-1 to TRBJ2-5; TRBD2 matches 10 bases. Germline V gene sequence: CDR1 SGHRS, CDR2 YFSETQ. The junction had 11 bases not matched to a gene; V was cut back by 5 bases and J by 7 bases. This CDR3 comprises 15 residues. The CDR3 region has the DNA TGCGCCAGCAGGGACGGGACTAGCGTGTCCGGGACCCAGTACTTC. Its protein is CASRDGTSVSGTQYF.

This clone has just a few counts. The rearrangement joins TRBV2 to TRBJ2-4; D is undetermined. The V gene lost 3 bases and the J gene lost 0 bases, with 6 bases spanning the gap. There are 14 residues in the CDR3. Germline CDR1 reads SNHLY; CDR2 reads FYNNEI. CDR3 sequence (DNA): TGTGCCAGCAGTGAGAGACTAGCCAAAAACATTCAGTACTTC. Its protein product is CASSERLAKNIQYF.

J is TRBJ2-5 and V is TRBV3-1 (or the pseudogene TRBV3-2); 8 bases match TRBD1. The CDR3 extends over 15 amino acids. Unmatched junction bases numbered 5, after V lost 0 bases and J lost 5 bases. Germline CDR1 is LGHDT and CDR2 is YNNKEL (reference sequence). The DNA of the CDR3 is TGTGCCAGCAGCCAAGAACAGGGGGGCAGGGAGACCCAGTACTTC. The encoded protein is CASSQEQGGRETQYF.

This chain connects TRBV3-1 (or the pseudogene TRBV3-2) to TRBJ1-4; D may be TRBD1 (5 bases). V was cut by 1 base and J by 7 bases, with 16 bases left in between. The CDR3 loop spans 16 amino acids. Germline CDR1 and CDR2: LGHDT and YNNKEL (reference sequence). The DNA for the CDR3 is TGTGCCAGCAGCCAAGGACTGGCAGGGCAAGGTGAAAAACTGTTTTTT. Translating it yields CASSQGLAGQGEKLFF.

The CDR3 loop is CASSLDGGAVQPQHF. The CDR3 nucleotides read TGCGCCAGCAGCTTGGACGGGGGGGCTGTTCAGCCCCAGCATTTT. This chain joins TRBV5-1 and TRBJ1-5; a possible D gene is TRBD1 (6 bases). Per germline, CDR1 SGHRS and CDR2 YFSETQ. With 0 bases removed from V and 6 bases from J, the gap between germline ends came to 13 bases. The CDR3 sequence is 15 residues long.

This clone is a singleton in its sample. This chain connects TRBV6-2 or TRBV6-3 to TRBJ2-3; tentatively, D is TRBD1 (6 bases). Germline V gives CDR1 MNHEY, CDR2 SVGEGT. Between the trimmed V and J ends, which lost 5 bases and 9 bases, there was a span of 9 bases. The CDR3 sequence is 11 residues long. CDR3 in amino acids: CASSHTGTQYF. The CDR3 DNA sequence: TGTGCCAGCAGTCATACAGGGACGCAGTATTTT.

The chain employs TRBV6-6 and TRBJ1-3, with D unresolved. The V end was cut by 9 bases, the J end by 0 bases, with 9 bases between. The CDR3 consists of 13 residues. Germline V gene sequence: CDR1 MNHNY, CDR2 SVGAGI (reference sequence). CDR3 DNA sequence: TGTGCCAGTCGAGGCGACTCTGGAAACACCATATATTTT. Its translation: CASRGDSGNTIYF.

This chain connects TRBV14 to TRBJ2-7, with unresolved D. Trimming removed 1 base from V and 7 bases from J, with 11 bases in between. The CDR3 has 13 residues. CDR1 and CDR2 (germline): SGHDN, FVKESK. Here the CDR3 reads CASSQVRFGEQYV. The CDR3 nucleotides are TGTGCCAGCAGCCAAGTGCGGTTTGGAGAGCAGTACGTC.

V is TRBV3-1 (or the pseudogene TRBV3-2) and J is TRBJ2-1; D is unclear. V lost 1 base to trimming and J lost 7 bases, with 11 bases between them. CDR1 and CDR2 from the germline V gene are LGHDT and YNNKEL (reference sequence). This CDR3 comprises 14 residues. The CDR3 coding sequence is TGTGCCAGCAGCCAAGGCGAGCTATTAAATGAGCAGTTCTTC. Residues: CASSQGELLNEQFF.

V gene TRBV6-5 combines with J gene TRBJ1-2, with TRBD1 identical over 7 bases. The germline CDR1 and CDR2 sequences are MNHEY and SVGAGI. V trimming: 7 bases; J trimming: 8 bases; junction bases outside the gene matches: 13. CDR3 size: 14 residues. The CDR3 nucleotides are TGTGCCAGCACCCAGAGAGGGCAGGGGGGAGGCTACACCTTC. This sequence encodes CASTQRGQGGGYTF.

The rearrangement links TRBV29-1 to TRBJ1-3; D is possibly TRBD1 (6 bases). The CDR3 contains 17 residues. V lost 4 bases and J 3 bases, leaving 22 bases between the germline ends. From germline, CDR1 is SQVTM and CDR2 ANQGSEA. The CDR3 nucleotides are TGCAGCGTTGGGGGGGGGCAAGGGTATCAAGGTGGAAACACCATATATTTT. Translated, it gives CSVGGGQGYQGGNTIYF.

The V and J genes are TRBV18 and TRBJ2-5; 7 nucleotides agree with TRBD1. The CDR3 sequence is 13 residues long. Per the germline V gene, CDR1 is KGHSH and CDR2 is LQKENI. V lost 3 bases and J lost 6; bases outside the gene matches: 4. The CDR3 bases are TGTGCCAGCTCACCTGGACAGGAGCAGACCCAGTACTTC. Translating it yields CASSPGQEQTQYF.

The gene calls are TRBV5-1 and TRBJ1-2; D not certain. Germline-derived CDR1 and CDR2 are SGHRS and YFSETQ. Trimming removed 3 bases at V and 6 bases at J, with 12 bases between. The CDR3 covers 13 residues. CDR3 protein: CASSSNSKNGYTF. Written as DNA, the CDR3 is TGCGCCAGCAGCTCAAACTCGAAGAATGGCTACACCTTC.

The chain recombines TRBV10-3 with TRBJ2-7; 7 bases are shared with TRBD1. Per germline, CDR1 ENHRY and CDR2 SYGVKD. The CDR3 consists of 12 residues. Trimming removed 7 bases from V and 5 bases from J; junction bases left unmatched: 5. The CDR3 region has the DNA TGTGCCATCAAGCGGACAGGCGACGAGCAGTACTTC. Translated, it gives CAIKRTGDEQYF.

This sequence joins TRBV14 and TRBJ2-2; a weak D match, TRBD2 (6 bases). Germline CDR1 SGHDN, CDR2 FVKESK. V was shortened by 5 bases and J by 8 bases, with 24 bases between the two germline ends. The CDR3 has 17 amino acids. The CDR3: CASSFRLHSLASGELFF. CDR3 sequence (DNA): TGTGCCAGCAGCTTCCGATTACACTCACTAGCATCGGGGGAGCTGTTTTTT.

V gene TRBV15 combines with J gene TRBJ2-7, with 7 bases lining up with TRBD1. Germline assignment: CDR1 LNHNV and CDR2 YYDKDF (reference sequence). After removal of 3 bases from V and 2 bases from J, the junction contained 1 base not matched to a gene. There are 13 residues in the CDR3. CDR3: CATSRTGTYEQYF. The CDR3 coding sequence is TGTGCCACCAGCAGGACAGGGACCTACGAGCAGTACTTC.

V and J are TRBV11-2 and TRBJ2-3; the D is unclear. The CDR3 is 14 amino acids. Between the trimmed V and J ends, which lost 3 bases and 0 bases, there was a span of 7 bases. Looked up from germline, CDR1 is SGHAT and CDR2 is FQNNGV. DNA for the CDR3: TGTGCCAGCAGCTTCGCGGCTAGCACAGATACGCAGTATTTT. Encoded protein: CASSFAASTDTQYF.

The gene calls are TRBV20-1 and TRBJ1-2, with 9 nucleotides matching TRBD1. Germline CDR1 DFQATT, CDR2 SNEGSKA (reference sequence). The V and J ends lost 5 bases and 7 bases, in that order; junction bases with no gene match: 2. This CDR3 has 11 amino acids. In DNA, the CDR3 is TGCAGTGCTTGGACAGGGGTTGGCTACACCTTC. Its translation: CSAWTGVGYTF.

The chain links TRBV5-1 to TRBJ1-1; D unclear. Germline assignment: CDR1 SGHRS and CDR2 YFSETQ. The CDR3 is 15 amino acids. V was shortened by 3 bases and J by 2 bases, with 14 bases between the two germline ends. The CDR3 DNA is TGCGCCAGCAGCTCCTCTGCCGGGGTAAACACTGAAGCTTTCTTT. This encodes CASSSSAGVNTEAFF. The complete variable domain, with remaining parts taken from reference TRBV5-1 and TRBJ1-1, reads KAGVTQTPRYLIKTRGQQVTLSCSPISGHRSVSWYQQTPGQGLQFLFEYFSETQRNKGNFPGRFSGRQFSNSRSEMNVSTLELGDSALYLCASSSSAGVNTEAFFGQGTRLTVV.

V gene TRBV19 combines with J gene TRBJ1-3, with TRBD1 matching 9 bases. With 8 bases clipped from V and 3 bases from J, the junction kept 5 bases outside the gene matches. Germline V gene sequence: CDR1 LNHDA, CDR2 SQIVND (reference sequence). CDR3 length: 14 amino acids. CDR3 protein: CASAQGARGNTIYF. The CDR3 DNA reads TGTGCCAGTGCACAGGGGGCACGTGGAAACACCATATATTTT.